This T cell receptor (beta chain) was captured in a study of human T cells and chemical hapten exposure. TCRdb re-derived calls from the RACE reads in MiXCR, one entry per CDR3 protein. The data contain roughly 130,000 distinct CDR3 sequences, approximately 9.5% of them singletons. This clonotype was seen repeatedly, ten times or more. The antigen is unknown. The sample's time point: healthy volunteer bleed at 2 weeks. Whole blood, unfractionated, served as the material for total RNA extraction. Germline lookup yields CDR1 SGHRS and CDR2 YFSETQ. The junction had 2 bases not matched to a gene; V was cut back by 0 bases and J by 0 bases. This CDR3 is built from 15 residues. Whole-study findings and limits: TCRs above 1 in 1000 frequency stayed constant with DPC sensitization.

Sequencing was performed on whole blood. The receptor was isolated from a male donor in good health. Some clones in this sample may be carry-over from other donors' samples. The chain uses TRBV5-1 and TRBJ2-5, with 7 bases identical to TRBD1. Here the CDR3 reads CASSLDRGDQETQYF. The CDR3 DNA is TGCGCCAGCAGCTTGGACAGGGGCGACCAAGAGACCCAGTACTTC.